This is a list of T cell receptor beta chains from one sample in a study of blood T cell repertoires in COVID-19. Sequenced by immunoSEQ multiplex PCR; TCRdb stores in-frame clones only, minus some. The sample has around 180,000 clones; roughly 81% are singletons. Sequencing input: peripheral blood. The receptors here all came from a woman older than 75 with COVID-19, enrolled during active disease. Each CDR3 is given with its conserved first and last residue. Fields, in order: D gene, CDR3 length, V gene, J gene, CDR3 protein, CDR3 DNA. D genes are given only for firm matches.

>.|17|TRBV11-2|TRBJ2-3
CASSLWKDGGGTDTQYF
TGTGCCAGCAGCTTATGGAAGGACGGGGGTGGCACAGATACGCAGTATTTT
>TRBD1|14|TRBV27|TRBJ2-7
CASKMGQGAYEQYF
TGTGCCAGCAAAATGGGACAGGGGGCCTACGAGCAGTACTTC
>.|13|TRBV11-2|TRBJ1-2
CASTPSGGGGYTF
TGTGCCAGCACCCCGTCGGGGGGCGGTGGCTACACCTTC
>TRBD1|13|TRBV28|TRBJ2-7
CASTRQGTYEQYF
TGTGCCAGCACTAGACAGGGGACCTACGAGCAGTACTTC
>TRBD2|16|TRBV7-9|TRBJ2-7
CASSPLAGGLDYEQYF
TGTGCCAGCAGCCCCTTAGCGGGAGGGCTTGACTACGAGCAGTACTTC
>TRBD2|15|TRBV27|TRBJ2-1
CASSKRTSGRNEQFF
TGTGCCAGCAGTAAACGGACTAGCGGGCGAAATGAGCAGTTCTTC
>.|15|TRBV7-9|TRBJ2-7
CASSLLRQSSYEQYF
TGTGCCAGCAGCTTACTGAGACAGAGCTCCTACGAGCAGTACTTC
>TRBD2|16|TRBV28|TRBJ2-3
CASRKVAGVRADTQYF
TGTGCCAGCAGAAAGGTAGCGGGAGTAAGGGCAGATACGCAGTATTTT
>.|12|TRBV3-1/TRBV3-2|TRBJ2-5
CASSHALATQYF
TGTGCCAGCAGCCATGCTCTAGCAACCCAGTACTTC
>TRBD2|14|TRBV7-2|TRBJ2-7
CASSSQREATEQYF
TGTGCCAGCAGCTCCCAGCGGGAGGCGACCGAGCAGTACTTC
>.|15|TRBV15|TRBJ2-1
CATSTGTLRYNEQFF
TGTGCCACCAGCACCGGGACATTGAGGTACAATGAGCAGTTCTTC
>.|16|TRBV7-9|TRBJ1-2
CASSAGRAGEDYGYTF
TGTGCCAGCAGCGCTGGTCGGGCGGGGGAAGACTATGGCTACACCTTC
>TRBD1|15|TRBV5-4|TRBJ2-7
CASSLPGQASYEQYF
TGTGCCAGCAGCTTGCCGGGACAGGCGTCCTACGAGCAGTACTTC